What follows describes a single T cell receptor beta chain. Its matching antigen is unknown. The data derive from a study of lymphopenia after photon versus proton radiotherapy. Study findings and constraints: A bigger post-nadir fall in TCR diversity correlated inversely with survival time in deceased patients. After the lymphocyte nadir, photon-treated repertoires showed oligoclonal expansion, especially of CD8+ Temra cells. Relative stability marked proton patients; photon patients lost diversity and naive cells. Authors raise, but do not show, better survival with proton therapy.

Germline V gene sequence: CDR1 LNHDA, CDR2 SQIVND (reference sequence). The CDR3 runs 11 residues. Trimming took off 4 bases at V and 8 bases at J, with 8 bases between the two ends. The method was immunoSEQ multiplex PCR; TCRdb's version includes in-frame clones alone and lacks a portion of them. This table has around 29,000 clones, approximately 87% appearing once. This TCR was sampled from a woman aged 60-75 years with cholangiocarcinoma. Some clones in this sample may be carry-over from other donors' samples. This specimen consisted of peripheral blood, obtained from a patient treated with proton-based radiotherapy. The rearrangement links TRBV19 to TRBJ1-1; D uncertain. This CDR3 is CASSRTVEAFF. CDR3 coding DNA: TGTGCCAGTAGTAGGACCGTCGAAGCTTTCTTT.